The source of this TCR beta chain is a study of regulatory T cells in long-lasting Graves disease. Study results and limitations: Exclusively peripheral blood, rather than thyroid tissue, was studied.

Time point specified: newly diagnosed GD, antithyroid drugs for less than 3 months. The TCR library was made from RNA extracted from PBMCs. The CDR3 sequence is 18 residues long. Germline V gene data show CDR1 as MNHEY and CDR2 as SMNVEV (reference sequence). V was pared by 2 bases and J by 3 bases, with 20 bases between. A note on this clonotype: The target antigen is unknown.

Relying on iRepertoire HTBI primers and Arm-PCR of CDR3 regions, the team built TCR beta libraries. TCRdb re-derived calls from the multiplex PCR reads in MiXCR, one entry per CDR3 protein. Counted here are fewer than 650,000 distinct CDR3 sequences, more than 15% occurring once; the ten biggest clones make up 12%. The same sample was also studied in work on T cells in Graves' hyperthyroidism and ophthalmopathy.

The chain carries TRBV27 and TRBJ2-1; D uncertain. Sequenced here: peripheral blood mononuclear cells (PBMCs), sampled at new diagnosis, from a patient treated with antithyroid drugs. The TCR comes from a man between 18 and 29 years old with Graves disease. The CDR3 loop is CASSLLPIGRTLYNEQFF. The CDR3 coding sequence is TGTGCCAGCAGTTTACTCCCCATCGGACGGACCCTCTACAATGAGCAGTTCTTC.